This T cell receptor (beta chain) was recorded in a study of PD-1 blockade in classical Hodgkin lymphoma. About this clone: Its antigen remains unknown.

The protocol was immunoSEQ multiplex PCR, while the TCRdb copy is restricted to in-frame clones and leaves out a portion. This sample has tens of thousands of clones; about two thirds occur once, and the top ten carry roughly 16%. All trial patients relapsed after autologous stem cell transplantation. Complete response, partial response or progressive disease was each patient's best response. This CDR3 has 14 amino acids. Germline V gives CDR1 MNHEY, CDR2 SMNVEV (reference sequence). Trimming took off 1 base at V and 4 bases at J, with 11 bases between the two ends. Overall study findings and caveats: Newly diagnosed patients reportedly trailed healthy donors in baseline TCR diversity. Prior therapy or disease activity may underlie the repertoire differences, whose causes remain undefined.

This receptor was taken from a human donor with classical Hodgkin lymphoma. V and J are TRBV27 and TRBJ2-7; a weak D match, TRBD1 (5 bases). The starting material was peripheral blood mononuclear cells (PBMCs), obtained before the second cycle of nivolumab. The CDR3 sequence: CASSLYQGGYEQYF. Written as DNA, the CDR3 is TGTGCCAGCAGTTTATATCAGGGTGGGTACGAGCAGTACTTC.